Presented here are 32 T cell receptor beta chains from one specimen sequenced in a study of response to subunit inactivated influenza vaccine. A single record per CDR3 protein comes from TCRdb applying MiXCR to the RT-PCR reads. The sample gives about 700,000 distinct CDR3 sequences, about 15% of which show up once; around 7.3% is in the top ten. The starting material was PBMCs from blood, obtained 14 to 15 days before vaccination. The receptors come from a man between 45 and 60 years old who received an inactivated influenza vaccine.

This clonotype was detected only a few times. The rearrangement uses TRBV12-3 or TRBV12-4 and TRBJ2-6; perhaps TRBD1 as D (5 bases). The CDR3 is 16 amino acids. V lost 3 bases, J lost 1 base, and 10 bases lay in between. The CDR3 is CASSFISGSGANVLTF. CDR3 sequence (DNA): TGTGCCAGCAGTTTCATTTCAGGGTCTGGGGCCAACGTCCTGACTTTC.

The table lists this clonotype with a few counts. The chain employs TRBV3-1 and TRBJ1-1; no clear D gene. From germline, CDR1 is LGHDT and CDR2 YNNKEL (reference sequence). The length of the CDR3 is 16 residues. Trimming removed 0 bases at V and 2 bases at J, with 13 bases between. Here the CDR3 reads CASSQDAGLGNTEAFF. The CDR3 region has the DNA TGTGCCAGCAGCCAAGATGCCGGACTGGGAAACACTGAAGCTTTCTTT. Filled out from reference TRBV3-1 and TRBJ1-1, the complete variable domain reads DTAVSQTPKYLVTQMGNDKSIKCEQNLGHDTMYWYKQDSKKFLKIMFSYNNKELIINETVPNRFSPKSPDKAHLNLHINSLELGDSAVYFCASSQDAGLGNTEAFFGQGTRLTVV.

This clonotype was picked up many times. The chain's CDR3 is CASSLGHYTGELFF. In DNA, the CDR3 is TGTGCCAGCAGTTTAGGGCACTACACCGGGGAGCTGTTTTTT. The chain combines TRBV12-3 or TRBV12-4 with TRBJ2-2; no clear D. This CDR3 comprises 14 residues. V was pared by 1 base and J by 3 bases, with 6 bases between.

This clonotype was seen more than once but under ten times. The rearrangement uses TRBV28 and TRBJ2-2; D is perhaps TRBD1 (6 bases). V lost 5 bases and J 2 bases, leaving 9 bases between the germline ends. This CDR3 spans 14 amino acids. Germline CDR1 reads MDHEN; CDR2 reads SYDVKM. CDR3 DNA sequence: TGTGCCAGCAGTAGACAGGTCAACACCGGGGAGCTGTTTTTT. Amino acid sequence: CASSRQVNTGELFF.

This clonotype was observed many times. CDR3 DNA sequence: TGCAGTGCCCCTCGCCGGGACAGGGATCTGGGTGGCTACACCTTC. Its protein product is CSAPRRDRDLGGYTF. This chain connects TRBV20-1 to TRBJ1-2, with TRBD1 matching 9 bases. The CDR3 totals 15 residues. The V gene's germline CDR1 is DFQATT and CDR2 SNEGSKA (reference sequence). V dropped 6 bases and J dropped 7; count of bases not matched to a gene: 15.

The V and J genes are TRBV11-1 and TRBJ2-1; 14 nucleotides match TRBD2. The CDR3 has 16 amino acids. CDR1 is SGHAT and CDR2 is FQDESV in the germline V gene (reference sequence). V was clipped by 8 bases and J by 9 bases; unmatched bases: 12. The CDR3 spells CASGLAGGTSLGEQFF. CDR3 coding DNA: TGTGCCAGCGGACTAGCGGGAGGAACGTCTCTTGGTGAGCAGTTCTTC.

At least ten counts were recorded for this clonotype. This chain connects TRBV5-1 to TRBJ2-1; 7 positions agree with TRBD1. Per germline, CDR1 SGHRS and CDR2 YFSETQ. Trimming took 5 bases from V and 0 from J; bases not matched to a gene: 5. The length of the CDR3 is 15 residues. The CDR3 region has the DNA TGCGCCAGCAGTCCGGCAGGGGGCTCCTACAATGAGCAGTTCTTC. Residues: CASSPAGGSYNEQFF.

On this clonotype: One end of the junction is discordant with germline, which a read error may explain. This chain links TRBV29-1 with TRBJ2-7; TRBD2 agrees at 11 bases. The germline CDR1 and CDR2 sequences are SQVTM and ANQGSEA. The CDR3 has 13 residues. The CDR3, as DNA: TGCAGCGTGTCACTAGCGGGAGCTCCCGAGCCGTACTTC. Its translation: CSVSLAGAPEPYF.

Only a few counts were recorded for this clonotype. This rearrangement joins TRBV28 to TRBJ1-1; TRBD1 agrees at 7 bases. This CDR3 is built from 13 residues. Germline V gene lookup returns CDR1 MDHEN and CDR2 SYDVKM. V lost 9 bases, J lost 1 base, and 5 bases stayed unmatched. This CDR3 is CASNRGGNTEAFF. The DNA for the CDR3 is TGTGCCAGTAACAGGGGAGGGAACACTGAAGCTTTCTTT.

The chain couples TRBV12-3 or TRBV12-4 to TRBJ2-7, with a weak D call TRBD1 (5 bases). There are 15 residues in the CDR3. Trimming removed 1 base from V and 1 base from J, with 11 bases in between. The CDR3 sequence: CASSLEGPRSYEQYF. CDR3 in DNA: TGTGCCAGCAGTTTAGAGGGGCCTCGGTCCTACGAGCAGTACTTC.

V gene TRBV18 combines with J gene TRBJ2-7; 9 bases agree with TRBD2. Trimming at V came to 0 bases and at J to 5 bases, leaving 5 bases not matched to a gene. This CDR3 region has 15 residues. From germline, CDR1 is KGHSH and CDR2 LQKENI. The CDR3 reads CASSPPSAGGNEQYF. In DNA, the CDR3 is TGTGCCAGCTCACCACCGTCGGCGGGAGGGAACGAGCAGTACTTC.

This clonotype was seen more than once but under ten times. The V call is TRBV6-2 or TRBV6-3, the J call TRBJ2-4; either TRBD1 or TRBD2 may fit D (5 bases each). V gave up 6 bases and J gave up 16 bases, with 16 bases separating them. Germline-derived CDR1 and CDR2 are MNHEY and SVGEGT. The CDR3 is 11 residues long. In DNA form, the CDR3 reads TGTGCCAGCAGCCCCGGGACGCTTCGATACTTC. As protein: CASSPGTLRYF.

This clonotype was picked up a small number of times. The chain is built from TRBV5-1 and TRBJ2-2, with unresolved D. The CDR3 length is 15 residues. The V gene lost 0 bases and the J gene lost 5 bases, with 11 bases spanning the gap. Germline V CDR1 and CDR2: SGHRS, YFSETQ. CDR3 amino acids: CASSLEGFLTGELFF. CDR3 nucleotides: TGCGCCAGCAGCTTGGAAGGGTTTTTGACCGGGGAGCTGTTTTTT.

The chain links TRBV27 to TRBJ2-7, with D perhaps matching TRBD2 (6 bases). Per germline, CDR1 MNHEY and CDR2 SMNVEV (reference sequence). The CDR3 totals 14 residues. With 4 bases removed from V and 4 bases from J, the gap between germline ends came to 14 bases. CDR3 DNA: TGTGCCAGCAGTTCTCTATGGGCGGGATACGAGCAGTACTTC. Protein product: CASSSLWAGYEQYF.

This rearrangement joins TRBV6-5 to TRBJ2-7, with D uncertain. Per the germline V gene, CDR1 is MNHEY and CDR2 is SVGAGI. This CDR3 comprises 14 residues. The V gene lost 2 bases and the J gene lost 2 bases, with 10 bases spanning the gap. Written as DNA, the CDR3 is TGTGCCAGCAGTTACGGGAACGGCCCCTACGAGCAGTACTTC. Amino acid sequence: CASSYGNGPYEQYF.

The sample holds a few counts of this clonotype. The chain's CDR3 is CASSYSRWETQYF. CDR3 sequence (DNA): TGTGCCAGCAGTTACAGCAGATGGGAGACCCAGTACTTC. The rearrangement links TRBV6-6 to TRBJ2-5, with D hard to call. V lost 2 bases and J lost 5, with 9 bases in between. The CDR3 spans 13 residues. Germline-derived CDR1 and CDR2 are MNHNY and SVGAGI (reference sequence).

This clonotype has only a few counts. The rearrangement joins TRBV2 to TRBJ2-7; 13 bases match TRBD2. The CDR3 consists of 17 residues. V shed 0 bases, J shed 5 bases, and the junction held 7 bases outside the gene matches. Germline CDR1 is SNHLY and CDR2 is FYNNEI. The CDR3 nucleotides read TGTGCCAGCAGTGAAGCCCCGGGGACTAGCGGGACTGACGAGCAGTACTTC. Translating it yields CASSEAPGTSGTDEQYF.

This chain uses TRBV4-1 with TRBJ2-2; TRBD2 agrees at 10 bases. In germline, CDR1 is MGHRA, CDR2 YSYEKL. J gave up 0 bases and V 4 bases, and 8 bases lay outside the gene matches. The CDR3 length is 18 residues. CDR3 amino acids: CASSPLLAGGPNTGELFF. Written as DNA, the CDR3 is TGCGCCAGCAGCCCGCTCTTAGCGGGGGGCCCGAACACCGGGGAGCTGTTTTTT.

This clonotype appeared a few times. The chain carries TRBV20-1 and TRBJ2-1; no clear D. There are 14 residues in the CDR3. V lost 3 bases and J 3 bases, leaving 12 bases between the germline ends. Per germline, CDR1 DFQATT and CDR2 SNEGSKA (reference sequence). The CDR3, as DNA: TGCAGTGCTAGTACTCGGGCTGACTACAATGAGCAGTTCTTC. Encoded protein: CSASTRADYNEQFF.

V usage is TRBV20-1 and J usage is TRBJ2-3; D uncertain. The V and J ends lost 5 bases and 1 base respectively, with 19 bases between them. The CDR3 is 16 amino acids. The germline V gene encodes CDR1 DFQATT and CDR2 SNEGSKA (reference sequence). The CDR3 reads CSALPGKGPRTDTQYF. In nucleotides, the CDR3 is TGCAGTGCTTTACCCGGTAAAGGTCCGCGCACAGATACGCAGTATTTT.

This clonotype was recorded many times. This chain links TRBV4-3 with TRBJ2-1; 9 bases match TRBD2. This CDR3 contains 14 residues. Germline assignment: CDR1 LGHNA and CDR2 YSLEER. The V segment lost 4 bases and the J segment 8 bases; nucleotides outside the gene matches: 6. The CDR3 spells CASSLSTSGYEQFF. In DNA form, the CDR3 reads TGCGCCAGCAGCCTTTCGACTAGCGGATATGAGCAGTTCTTC.

Only a few counts were recorded for this clonotype. The V and J genes are TRBV10-2 and TRBJ2-3; 8 bases map to TRBD2. The germline V gene encodes CDR1 WSHSY and CDR2 SAAADI. Trimming at V came to 6 bases and at J to 2 bases, leaving 7 bases not matched to a gene. The CDR3 loop spans 15 amino acids. CDR3 nucleotides: TGCGCCAGCAGGGAACTAGCGGCGATCACAGATACGCAGTATTTT. Encoded protein: CASRELAAITDTQYF.

The CDR3 spells CASSQAWGVPEQYF. The CDR3 bases are TGTGCCAGCAGCCAAGCCTGGGGAGTCCCCGAGCAGTACTTC. The chain combines TRBV3-1 with TRBJ2-7; the D gene is possibly TRBD2 (5 bases). V was trimmed by 1 base and J by 6 bases, leaving 13 bases between them. This CDR3 contains 14 residues. CDR1 is LGHDT and CDR2 is YNNKEL in the germline V gene (reference sequence).

The chain couples TRBV5-1 to TRBJ2-1, with TRBD1 matching over 8 bases. This CDR3 has 16 residues. After removal of 0 bases from V and 4 bases from J, the junction contained 6 bases not matched to a gene. Looked up from germline, CDR1 is SGHRS and CDR2 is YFSETQ. The CDR3 DNA reads TGCGCCAGCAGCTTGGAATCGTGGACAGGGTACAATGAGCAGTTCTTC. Translation gives CASSLESWTGYNEQFF.

This clonotype was seen only a few times. V gene TRBV5-1 combines with J gene TRBJ2-1, with a tentative D call TRBD1 (6 bases). Germline CDR1 and CDR2: SGHRS and YFSETQ. This CDR3 is built from 18 residues. Between the trimmed V and J ends, which lost 3 bases and 1 base, there was a span of 20 bases. The CDR3 DNA follows: TGCGCCAGCAGCTCACACAGGGTCGCGGAGGCGTCCTACAATGAGCAGTTCTTC. Encoded protein: CASSSHRVAEASYNEQFF.

CDR3 amino acids: CASSKGAAGRTEAFF. In DNA form, the CDR3 reads TGCGCCAGCAGCAAAGGCGCAGCCGGGCGAACTGAAGCTTTCTTT. The chain recombines TRBV1 with TRBJ1-1; no check of the table's D call, TRBD1, against the DNA was made. TRBV1 is a pseudogene segment. The CDR3 totals 15 residues.

The rearrangement joins TRBV19 to TRBJ2-5; D may be TRBD2 (6 bases). Germline V CDR1 and CDR2: LNHDA, SQIVND (reference sequence). This CDR3 has 13 residues. Trimming took 5 bases from V and 5 from J, leaving 12 bases between them. The chain's CDR3 is CASSPGRGETQYF. The CDR3 nucleotides are TGTGCCAGTAGTCCCGGCCGGGGGGAGACCCAGTACTTC.

There are a few counts of this clonotype. CDR3 in DNA: TGCGCCAGCAGCCAGGGGGACAGGCCCTTAACCCTTAACTATGGCTACACCTTC. Its translation is CASSQGDRPLTLNYGYTF. The V call is TRBV4-1, the J call TRBJ1-2, with 8 bases matching TRBD1. CDR1 is MGHRA and CDR2 is YSYEKL in the germline V gene. Trimming cost V 3 bases and J 1 base; bases outside gene matches: 13. The CDR3 has 18 residues.

This chain links TRBV3-1 with TRBJ2-5; D is ambiguous. Germline V gene sequence: CDR1 LGHDT, CDR2 YNNKEL (reference sequence). This CDR3 is 12 amino acids long. The V end was cut by 3 bases, the J end by 9 bases, with 11 bases between. Written as DNA, the CDR3 is TGTGCCAGCAGCCACCCCAAAGAAGCCCAGTACTTC. It specifies CASSHPKEAQYF.

The sample holds many counts of this clonotype. The rearrangement links TRBV3-1 to TRBJ2-3; D possibly matches TRBD1 or TRBD2 (6 bases each). Germline CDR1 is LGHDT and CDR2 is YNNKEL (reference sequence). The CDR3 runs to 14 residues. The germline V and J ends were trimmed by 0 bases and 10 bases, with 14 bases remaining between them. Here the CDR3 reads CASSQDQGGRAQYF. In nucleotides, the CDR3 is TGTGCCAGCAGCCAAGATCAAGGGGGGCGCGCGCAGTATTTT.

The chain uses TRBV28 and TRBJ2-1; no reliable D call. Germline CDR1 is MDHEN and CDR2 is SYDVKM. The CDR3 sequence is 15 residues long. V was pared by 3 bases and J by 5 bases, with 14 bases between. CDR3 loop: CASSFIGQQHNEQFF. The DNA for the CDR3 is TGTGCCAGCAGTTTTATCGGGCAGCAGCACAATGAGCAGTTCTTC.

The V call is TRBV3-1, the J call TRBJ2-2; D ambiguous. Germline assignment: CDR1 LGHDT and CDR2 YNNKEL (reference sequence). There are 10 residues in the CDR3. V dropped 8 bases and J dropped 7 bases, with 5 bases sitting between them. CDR3 bases: TGTGCCAGCGGGCACGGGGAGCTGTTTTTT. This sequence encodes CASGHGELFF.